This paragraph reports one TCR beta chain. This sample is drawn from a study of blood T cell repertoires in COVID-19. There are 13 residues in the CDR3. Trimming pared 7 bases from V and 2 bases from J, leaving 11 bases between. CDR1 is MNHEY and CDR2 is SVGAGI in the germline V gene. Authors' processing steps: Amplification of reference gene primers provided the estimated nucleated cell counts. Sequenced by immunoSEQ multiplex PCR; TCRdb stores in-frame clones only, minus some. For V, J and clone size, that table is used; D and trimming come from the DNA. The sample records over 120,000 clones, over 80% being singletons.

The clonotype comes from a woman between 45 and 65 years old with acute or convalescent COVID-19. The chain couples TRBV6-5 to TRBJ1-1; D ambiguous. What was sequenced was peripheral blood. The CDR3 reads CASNIQRNTEAFF. CDR3 coding DNA: TGTGCCAGCAATATCCAGCGAAACACTGAAGCTTTCTTT.